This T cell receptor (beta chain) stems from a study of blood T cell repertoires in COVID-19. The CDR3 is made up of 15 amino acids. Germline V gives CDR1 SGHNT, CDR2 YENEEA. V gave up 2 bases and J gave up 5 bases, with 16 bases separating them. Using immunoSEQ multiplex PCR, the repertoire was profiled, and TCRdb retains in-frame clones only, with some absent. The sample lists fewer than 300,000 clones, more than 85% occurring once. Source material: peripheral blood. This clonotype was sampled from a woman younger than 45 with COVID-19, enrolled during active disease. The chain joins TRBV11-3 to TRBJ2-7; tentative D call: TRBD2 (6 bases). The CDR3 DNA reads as TGTGCCAGCAGCTTAAGACCGGCGGGACTCAACGAGCAGTACTTC. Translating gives CASSLRPAGLNEQYF.